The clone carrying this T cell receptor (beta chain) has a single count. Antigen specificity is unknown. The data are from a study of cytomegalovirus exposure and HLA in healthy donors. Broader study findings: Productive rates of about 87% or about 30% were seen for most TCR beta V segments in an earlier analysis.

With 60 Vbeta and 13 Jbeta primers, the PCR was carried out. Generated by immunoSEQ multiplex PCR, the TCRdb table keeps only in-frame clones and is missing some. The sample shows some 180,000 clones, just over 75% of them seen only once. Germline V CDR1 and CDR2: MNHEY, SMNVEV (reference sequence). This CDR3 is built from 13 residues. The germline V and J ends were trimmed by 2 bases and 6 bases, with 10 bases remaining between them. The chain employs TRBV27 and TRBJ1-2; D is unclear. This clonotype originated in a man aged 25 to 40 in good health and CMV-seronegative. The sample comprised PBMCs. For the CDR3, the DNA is TGTGCCAGCAGTTTAGGGCCACAGAATGGCTACACCTTC. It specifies CASSLGPQNGYTF.